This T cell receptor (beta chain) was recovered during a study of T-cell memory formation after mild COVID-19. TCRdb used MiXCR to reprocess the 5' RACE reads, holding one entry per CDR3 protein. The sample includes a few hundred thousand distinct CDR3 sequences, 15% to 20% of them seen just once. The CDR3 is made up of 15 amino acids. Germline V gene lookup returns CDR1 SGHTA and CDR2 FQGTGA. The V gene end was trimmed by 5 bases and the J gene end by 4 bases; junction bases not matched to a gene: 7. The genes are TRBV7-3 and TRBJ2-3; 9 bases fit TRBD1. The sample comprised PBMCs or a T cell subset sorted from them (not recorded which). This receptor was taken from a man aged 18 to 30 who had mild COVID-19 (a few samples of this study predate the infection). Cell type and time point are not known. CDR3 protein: CASSPDRGYADTQYF. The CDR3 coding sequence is TGTGCCAGCAGCCCGGACAGGGGATATGCAGATACGCAGTATTTT.